Given below is one T cell receptor beta chain in context. These data are taken from a study of blood T cell repertoires in COVID-19. Study as a whole: Material from acute and convalescent COVID-19 was sourced from the United States, Italy and Spain.

The cohort comprised adults aged about 18 to 100 years residing in 20 to 25 US areas. Cohort 3 donors were reported recovered after two negative PCRs, clearance, or symptom resolution. Trimming took off 5 bases at V and 4 bases at J, with 9 bases between the two ends. Germline CDR1 SGHAT, CDR2 FQNNGV. This CDR3 spans 13 amino acids. Sequenced by immunoSEQ multiplex PCR; TCRdb stores in-frame clones only, minus some. The table lists more than 300,000 clones, 88% of them singletons. Sequenced input: PBMCs or T cells enriched from blood (not recorded which). This TCR was recovered from a woman in her late teens or twenties who had recovered from COVID-19. This rearrangement joins TRBV11-2 to TRBJ1-3; D ambiguous. The CDR3 nucleotides are TGTGCCAGCAGCCATGAGACAGGAAACACCATATATTTT. Protein product: CASSHETGNTIYF.